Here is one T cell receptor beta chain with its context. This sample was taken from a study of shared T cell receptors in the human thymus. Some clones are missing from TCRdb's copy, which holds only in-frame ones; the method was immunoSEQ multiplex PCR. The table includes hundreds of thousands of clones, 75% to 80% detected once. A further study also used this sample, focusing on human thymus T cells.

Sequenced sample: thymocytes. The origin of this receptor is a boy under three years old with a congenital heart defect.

CDR3 sequence (DNA): TGTGCCAGCAGTTCCCTCCCTACAGACCGGGAGCTGTTTTTT. Its protein is CASSSLPTDRELFF. The J gene is TRBJ2-2, the V gene TRBV6-6; D not certain. This CDR3 region has 14 residues. The V gene lost 4 bases and the J gene lost 9 bases, with 15 bases spanning the gap. From germline, CDR1 is MNHNY and CDR2 SVGAGI (reference sequence).